This T cell receptor beta chain was identified during a study of blood T cell repertoires in COVID-19. Study details: PBMCs, B-cell-depleted T cells, or T cells were the source of the cDNA or gDNA that made up the material.

Residents of about two dozen US areas, aged roughly 18 to 89 years, made up the participants. Symptom resolution, clearance, or two negative PCRs marked donors in Cohort 3 as recovered. Study processing details: Reference gene primer amplification yielded estimated nucleated cell counts. Generated by immunoSEQ multiplex PCR, the TCRdb table keeps only in-frame clones and is missing some. V and J calls plus clone size are reproduced from that table; the DNA served to infer D and trimming. This table has 170,000 or so clones, more than 70% appearing once. CDR1 and CDR2 (germline): SNHLY, FYNNEI. V was shortened by 6 bases and J by 6 bases, with 12 bases between the two germline ends. CDR3 length equals 13 residues.

Specimen: PBMCs or T cells enriched from blood (not recorded which). V and J are TRBV2 and TRBJ1-5; tentative D call: TRBD1 (6 bases). The TCR originated in a man aged 40-49 years who had recovered from COVID-19. The DNA for the CDR3 is TGTGCCAGCAGCACAGGGAGCGGTCAGCCCCAGCATTTT. Amino acids: CASSTGSGQPQHF.